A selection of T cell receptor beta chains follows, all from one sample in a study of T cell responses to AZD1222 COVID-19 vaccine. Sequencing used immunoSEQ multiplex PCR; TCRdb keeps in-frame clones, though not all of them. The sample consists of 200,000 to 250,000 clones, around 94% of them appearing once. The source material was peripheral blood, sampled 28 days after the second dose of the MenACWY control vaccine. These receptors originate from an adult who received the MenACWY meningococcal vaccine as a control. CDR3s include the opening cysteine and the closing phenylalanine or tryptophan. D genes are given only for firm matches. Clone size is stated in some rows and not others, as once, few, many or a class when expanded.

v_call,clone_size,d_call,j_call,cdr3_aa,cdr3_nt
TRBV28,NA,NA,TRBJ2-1,CASSPQGGEQFF,TGTGCCAGCAGTCCACAGGGCGGGGAGCAGTTCTTC
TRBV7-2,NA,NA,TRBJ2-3,CASSLDLWASADTQYF,TGTGCCAGCAGCTTAGATTTATGGGCTAGCGCAGATACGCAGTATTTT
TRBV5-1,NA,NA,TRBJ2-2,CASSLRIGYTGELFF,TGCGCCAGCAGCTTAAGAATAGGGTACACCGGGGAGCTGTTTTTT
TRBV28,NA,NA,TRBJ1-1,CASSLGGAPPIGTEAFF,TGTGCCAGCAGTTTAGGGGGGGCACCCCCGATCGGCACTGAAGCTTTCTTT
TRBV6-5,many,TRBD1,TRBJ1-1,CASGWQGGTEAFF,TGTGCCAGCGGGTGGCAGGGGGGAACTGAAGCTTTCTTT
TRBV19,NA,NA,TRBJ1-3,CASIPGEAPGNTIYF,TGTGCCAGTATTCCCGGTGAGGCCCCTGGAAACACCATATATTTT
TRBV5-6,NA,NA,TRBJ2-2,CASSDAGTGELFF,TGTGCCAGCAGCGACGCGGGCACCGGGGAGCTGTTTTTT
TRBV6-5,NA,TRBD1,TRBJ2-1,CASRAGTEGYNEQFF,TGTGCCAGCAGAGCCGGGACAGAGGGATACAATGAGCAGTTCTTC
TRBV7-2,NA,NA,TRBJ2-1,CASSLALNNEQFF,TGTGCCAGCAGCTTAGCACTTAACAATGAGCAGTTCTTC
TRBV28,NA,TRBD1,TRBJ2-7,CASSQPGTGDPYEQYF,TGTGCCAGCAGTCAGCCCGGGACAGGGGATCCCTACGAGCAGTACTTC
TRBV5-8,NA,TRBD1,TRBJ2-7,CASSRDRAYEQYF,TGTGCCAGCAGCAGGGACAGGGCCTACGAGCAGTACTTC
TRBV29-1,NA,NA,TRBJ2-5,CSVELGIETQYF,TGCAGCGTTGAATTAGGGATAGAGACCCAGTACTTC
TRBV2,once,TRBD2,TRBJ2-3,CASRDGLAVTDTQYF,TGTGCCAGCCGAGATGGACTAGCGGTCACAGATACGCAGTATTTT
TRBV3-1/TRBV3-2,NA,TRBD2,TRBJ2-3,CASSQTSGRTQYF,TGTGCCAGCAGCCAAACTAGCGGGCGAACGCAGTATTTT
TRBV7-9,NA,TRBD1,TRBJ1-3,CASSNSDRNSGNTIYF,TGTGCCAGCAGCAACTCGGACAGGAACTCTGGAAACACCATATATTTT
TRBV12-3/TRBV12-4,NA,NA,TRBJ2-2,CASSFGTGELFF,TGTGCCAGCAGTTTCGGCACCGGGGAGCTGTTTTTT